This T cell receptor beta chain was found in a study of cytomegalovirus exposure and HLA in healthy donors. Overall study results and limits: Within a later analysis, the majority of CMV-associated TCR beta chains appeared HLA-restricted. Owing to their indistinguishability, certain V segments, notably TRBV6-2 and TRBV6-3, were excluded. Presence/absence analysis assumed near-uniform sequencing depth across donors.

V dropped 5 bases and J dropped 9; count of bases not matched to a gene: 8. This CDR3 is 13 amino acids long. Germline V gene lookup returns CDR1 SGDLS and CDR2 YYNGEE. Remarks on this clone: Its antigen is unknown.

The PCR was carried out with 60 Vbeta primers and 13 Jbeta primers. This table comes from immunoSEQ multiplex PCR, and its TCRdb copy is limited to in-frame clones, with some not included. The table includes about 160,000 clones, 70% to 90% detected once. Sequences were obtained from PBMCs. The receptor's source is a woman in her 30s in good health and CMV-seropositive. The chain combines TRBV9 with TRBJ2-7, with 10 bases fitting TRBD1. This chain's CDR3 is CASSGDRGQVQYF. CDR3 nucleotides: TGTGCCAGCAGTGGGGACAGGGGCCAAGTGCAGTACTTC.